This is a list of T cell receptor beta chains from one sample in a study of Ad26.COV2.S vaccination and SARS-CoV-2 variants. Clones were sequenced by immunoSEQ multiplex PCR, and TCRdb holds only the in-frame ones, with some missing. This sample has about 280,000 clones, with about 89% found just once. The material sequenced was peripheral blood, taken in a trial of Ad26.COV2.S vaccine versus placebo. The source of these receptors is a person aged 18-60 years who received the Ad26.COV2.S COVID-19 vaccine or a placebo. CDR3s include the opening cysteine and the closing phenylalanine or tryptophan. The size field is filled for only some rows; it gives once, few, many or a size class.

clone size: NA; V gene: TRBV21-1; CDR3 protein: CASSTSGQVNTGELFF
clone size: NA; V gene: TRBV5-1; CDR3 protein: CASTLGQGVTGYTF
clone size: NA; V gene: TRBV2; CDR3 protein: CASSEVAGAVTGNTIYF
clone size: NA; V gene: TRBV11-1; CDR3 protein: CASSLGRDMNTEAFF
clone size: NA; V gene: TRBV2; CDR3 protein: CASRGQGTSQETQYF
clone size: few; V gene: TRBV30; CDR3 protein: CAWAGPSSGNTIYF
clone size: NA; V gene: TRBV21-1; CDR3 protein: CASSKVGTGSRAGNTIYF
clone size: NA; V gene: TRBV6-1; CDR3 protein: CASSDPNYGYTF
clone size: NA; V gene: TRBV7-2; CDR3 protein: CASSTGQGRTEAFF
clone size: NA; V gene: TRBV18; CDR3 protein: CASSPPASGGGYEQYF
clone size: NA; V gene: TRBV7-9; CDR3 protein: CASSLPQGSYEQYF
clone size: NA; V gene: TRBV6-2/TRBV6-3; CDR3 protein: CASSPAERTLRGETQYF
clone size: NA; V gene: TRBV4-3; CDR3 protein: CASSQEKTGGSVLFF
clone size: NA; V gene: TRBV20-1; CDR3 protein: CSASTTSQETQYF
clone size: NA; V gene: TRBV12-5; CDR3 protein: CASGLDLTGPDGPYEQYF
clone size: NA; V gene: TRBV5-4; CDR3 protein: CASSLGMGPGNYGYTF
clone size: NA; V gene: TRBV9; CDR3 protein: CASSPRDSFNYGYTF
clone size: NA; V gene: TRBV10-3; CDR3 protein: CAISFTGTTNNEQFF
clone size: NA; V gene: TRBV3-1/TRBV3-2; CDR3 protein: CASSHLGGTDTQYF
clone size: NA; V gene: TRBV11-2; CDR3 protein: CASSLDLGQGLNEQFF
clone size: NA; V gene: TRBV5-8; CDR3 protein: CASSLRQYYGYTF
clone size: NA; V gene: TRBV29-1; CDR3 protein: CSVGQRTDTQYF
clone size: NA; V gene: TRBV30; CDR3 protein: CAWSRGYENEQFF
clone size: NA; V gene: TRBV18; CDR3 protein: CASSPAGQGQYEQYF
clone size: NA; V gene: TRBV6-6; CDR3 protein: CASSPRGGTEAFF
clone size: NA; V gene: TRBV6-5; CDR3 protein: CASLRSPNSGNTIYF
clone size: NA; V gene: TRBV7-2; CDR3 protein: CASSQRGDLSTDTQYF
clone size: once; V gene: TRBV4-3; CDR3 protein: CASSQLAGVSTDTQYF
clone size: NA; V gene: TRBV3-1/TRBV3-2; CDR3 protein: CASSQAQGGTSPLHF
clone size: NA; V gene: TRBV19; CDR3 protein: CASSPDSSGNTIYF
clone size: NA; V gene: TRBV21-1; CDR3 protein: CASSKGRWNSGNTIYF
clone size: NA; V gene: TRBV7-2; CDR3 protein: CASSPYSRTNTGELFF
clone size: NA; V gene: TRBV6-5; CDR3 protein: CASSYPGPTDTQYF
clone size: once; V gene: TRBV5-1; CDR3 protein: CASSRPPDGGTPATNEKLFF
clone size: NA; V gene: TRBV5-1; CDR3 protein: CASSPSRDRESYGYTF
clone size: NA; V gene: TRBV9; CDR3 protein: CASSSRADGNTIYF
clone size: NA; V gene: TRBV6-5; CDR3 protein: CASRAGYNQPQHF
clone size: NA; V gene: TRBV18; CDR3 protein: CASSPLSGANTGELFF
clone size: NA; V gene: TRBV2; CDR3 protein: CASSALAGGTYNEQFF
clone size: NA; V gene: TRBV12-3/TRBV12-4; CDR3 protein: CASSRLGGTEAFF
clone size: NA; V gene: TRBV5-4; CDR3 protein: CASSLGTGVGDTQYF
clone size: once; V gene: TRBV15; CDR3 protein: CATSRDRPYEQYF
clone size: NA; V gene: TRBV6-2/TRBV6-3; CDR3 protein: CASSLTIRLAGTKETQYF
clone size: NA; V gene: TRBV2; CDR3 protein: CASSLRASGTDTQYF
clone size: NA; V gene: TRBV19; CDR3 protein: CASTGLTQSHNSPLHF
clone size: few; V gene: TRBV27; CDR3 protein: CASSLWWPFQETQYF
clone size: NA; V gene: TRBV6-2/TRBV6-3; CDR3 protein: CASSLGPVEQFF
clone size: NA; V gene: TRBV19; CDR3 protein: CASTPAGRGGGYGYTF
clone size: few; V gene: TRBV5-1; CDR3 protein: CASSLWDRGLEQYF
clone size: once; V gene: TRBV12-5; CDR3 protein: CASGADWAGELFF
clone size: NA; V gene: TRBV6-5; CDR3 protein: CASSYGRDQPQHF
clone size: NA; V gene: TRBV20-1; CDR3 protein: CSASSPTSASYNEQFF
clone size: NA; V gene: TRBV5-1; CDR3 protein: CASKGQGRGEQYF
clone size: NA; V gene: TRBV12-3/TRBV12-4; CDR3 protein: CASSWGSDNEQFF
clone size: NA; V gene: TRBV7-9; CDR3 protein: CASSLGANTEAFF
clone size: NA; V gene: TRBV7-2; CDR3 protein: CASTRTAFGYYEQYF
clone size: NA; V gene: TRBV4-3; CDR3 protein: CASSQSSSGGGRFF
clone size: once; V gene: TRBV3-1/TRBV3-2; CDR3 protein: CASSQQGSYEQYF
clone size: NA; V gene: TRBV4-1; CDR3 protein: CASSQDGSYGYTF
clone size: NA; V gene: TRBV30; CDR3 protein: CAPITPDGSYEQYF